Listed below are T cell receptor beta chains from one sample, sequenced in a study of blood T cell repertoires in COVID-19. The protocol was immunoSEQ multiplex PCR, while the TCRdb copy is restricted to in-frame clones and leaves out a portion. In the table there are 60,000 to 70,000 clones, 80% to 90% of which are singletons. Sequencing used peripheral blood. The origin of the receptors is a woman aged 55 to 70 with acute or convalescent COVID-19. Each CDR3 is given with its conserved first and last residue.

>TRBV20-1|TRBJ2-3
CSASITSGINTDTQYF
>TRBV27|TRBJ2-7
CASSRPGGASYEQYF
>TRBV10-3|TRBJ2-3
CAIRSGGDTDTQYF
>TRBV5-1|TRBJ2-5
CASSRGSVLETQYF
>TRBV3-1/TRBV3-2|TRBJ1-1
CASSQRGEPTEAFF
>TRBV15|TRBJ1-1
CATSRRTGADSNTEAFF
>TRBV5-1|TRBJ2-7
CASSLVSNSYEQYF
>TRBV10-2|TRBJ1-1
CASSATGNTEAFF
>TRBV9|TRBJ2-7
CASSEGQKVYEQYF
>TRBV27|TRBJ2-3
CASSLTSGSPDTQYF
>TRBV7-3|TRBJ1-1
CASSWGGSTEAFF
>TRBV29-1|TRBJ1-2
CSVDATSDGYTF
>TRBV5-6|TRBJ2-7
CASSLLAVSRTEQYF
>TRBV6-4|TRBJ1-2
CASSAGTGGVYGYTF
>TRBV7-9|TRBJ1-1
CASEGPRTMNTEAFF
>TRBV27|TRBJ2-5
CASSLLASAETQYF
>TRBV19|TRBJ2-7
CASSVGQTYEQYF
>TRBV5-4|TRBJ2-1
CASSLFQGGDEQFF
>TRBV6-1|TRBJ2-3
CASSEIGTRLTDTQYF
>TRBV10-2|TRBJ1-1
CASNPTGTGDAFF
>TRBV4-2|TRBJ2-3
CASSPPGLATDTQYF
>TRBV12-5|TRBJ2-1
CASAPGQAYNEQFF
>TRBV21-1|TRBJ1-2
CATLTPPSYGYTF
>TRBV28|TRBJ1-2
CASIMGQGYGYTF
>TRBV6-4|TRBJ2-7
CASRKQLAGPVGEQYF
>TRBV24-1|TRBJ1-2
CATSDPNRAGGYTF
>TRBV10-1|TRBJ2-3
CASGGSGFVTQYF
>TRBV7-9|TRBJ1-1
CASSLTGGTNTEAFF
>TRBV14|TRBJ2-2
CASRQNGELFF
>TRBV18|TRBJ2-3
CASSPSWDRGHEGPVSGTDTQYF